This TCR beta chain stems from a study of patients and donors after allogeneic stem cell transplantation. TCRdb called the RT-PCR reads again in MiXCR, with one record for every CDR3 protein. Of some 960,000 distinct CDR3 sequences in the sample, around 17% are singletons; the top ten hold 6%. CDR3 length: 13 residues. J gave up 6 bases and V 3 bases, and 2 bases lay outside the gene matches. In this sample, this clonotype turned up many times. The rearrangement links TRBV12-3 or TRBV12-4 to TRBJ1-2; TRBD1 matches at 9 bases. The sequence came from a human donor who was either an allogeneic HSCT recipient or a stem cell or donor lymphocyte infusion donor (not recorded which). It is not recorded whose cells these are; they may come from a transplant donor. Material: blood, either unsorted or a sorted T cell fraction (not recorded which). CDR3 residues: CASSFGTGNGYTF. CDR3 nucleotides: TGTGCCAGCAGTTTCGGGACAGGGAATGGCTACACCTTC.